The entry below describes one T cell receptor beta chain. Its specificity is not known. The data stem from a study of cytomegalovirus exposure and HLA in healthy donors. The ends lost 1 base at V and 1 base at J; junction bases unmatched: 8. The CDR3 is 17 residues long. Germline CDR1 and CDR2: MNHEY and SMNVEV (reference sequence). With 60 Vbeta and 13 Jbeta primers, the PCR was carried out. This table comes from immunoSEQ multiplex PCR, and its TCRdb copy is limited to in-frame clones, with some not included. The sample records around 100,000 clones, 60% to 85% being singletons. Study-wide results and limits: About 87% or about 30% of the time was how often most TCR beta V segments were productive, according to an earlier analysis. A later analysis found most CMV-associated TCR beta chains apparently HLA-restricted. In a later analysis, at a false discovery rate of 0.05, over 15,000 TCR beta sequences matched HLA alleles.

Source material: PBMCs. The chain joins TRBV27 to TRBJ2-7; TRBD1 aligns across 9 bases. This clonotype was obtained from a man aged 50 to 60 in good health and CMV-seropositive. In nucleotides, the CDR3 is TGTGCCAGCAGTTTATTCTCCGGGACAGGGAAGTCCTACGAGCAGTACTTC. This sequence encodes CASSLFSGTGKSYEQYF.